This TCR beta chain derives from a study of immune heterogeneity within non-small cell lung tumors (dated by TCRdb to 2017 to 2018). For the study in its entirety: By histology, the tumors included around 11 non-squamous carcinomas, 4 squamous cell carcinomas and 1 tumor not otherwise specified. The study combined whole-exome sequencing, RNA-seq and TCR beta repertoire sequencing of multiple spatially distinct regions from each NSCLC tumor to examine intratumoral immune heterogeneity. TCR repertoires were analyzed from roughly 60 tumor loci of approximately 15 patients, whereas transcriptome data were available for only around 48 loci from 11 to 13 patients. Neoantigen binding to each patient's HLA alleles was predicted with netMHCpan-3.0 for mutant peptides of 8 to 11 amino acids. Results and caveats for the whole study, not just this receptor: For the most part, high-frequency TCR beta clonotypes differed from one individual patient to another. Local T-cell repertoire clonality showed a statistically significant but moderate positive correlation with local tumor mutational burden (R about 0.35). Within a given patient, the same dominant CDR3B clonotypes showed up repeatedly across loci, although different tumor locations also carried unique high-frequency clones.

A multiplex PCR system amplified the TCR beta CDR3 region, with a first 10-cycle round using 32 V-gene forward and 13 J-gene reverse primers. The first PCR round used a QIAGEN Multiplex PCR Kit, and the primer sequences were filed in Chinese patent CN105087789A. In a second PCR round, Illumina universal primers were added with the Phusion High-Fidelity PCR Kit. TCR libraries were paired-end sequenced at 151 bp read length on the Illumina HiSeq X Ten platform. In the authors' own workflow: Reads lacking multiplex PCR primers were removed with Cutadapt, read pairs were merged with PEAR, and CDR3 regions were called with MiXCR default settings. Shannon entropy measured repertoire diversity, and clonality was calculated as one minus the Shannon entropy divided by the ln of the count of productive unique sequences. Clonotypes present at frequencies of at least 0.5% were defined as dominant or high-frequency T-cell clones. TCRdb applied fastp at Q25 and MiXCR to the public reads, then kept only in-frame beta chains. Each CDR3 protein gets just one entry, which takes the most common genes and DNA from the rows behind it. The V and J calls were not made by the authors but by TCRdb's processing. The sample table shows 1,500 to 2,500 distinct CDR3 sequences, and roughly 27% are seen once. Around 15% of the sample goes to the ten largest clones.

Genomic DNA was extracted from bulk tumor tissue and used as the TCR template, and about 0.65 ug gDNA was amplified per sample. During surgery, multiple biopsies were taken from each primary tumor, with sampling sites spaced as far apart as possible within the tumor mass. The study cohort was described as untreated, and the patients were newly diagnosed NSCLC cases having curative surgery. Donors were some 15 newly diagnosed non-small cell lung cancer patients undergoing surgery with curative intent. Resected tumor masses were reviewed by two independent pathologists. Only DNA and RNA samples of high quality went on to sequencing. This clonotype was seen only once. It has no known antigen specificity. The junction departs from germline at one end; a sequencing error may be responsible. Sequencing was done on a sample of lung tumor tissue. The origin of this receptor is a woman between 45 and 60 years old with non-small cell lung cancer.

The CDR3 region reads CSASAALRMQETKYF. The bases are TGCAGTGCTAGCGCAGCCTTACGAATGCAAGAGACCAAGTACTTC. The chain links TRBV20-1 with TRBJ2-5; the D gene remains uncertain. Including cysteine and phenylalanine, the CDR3 has 15 amino acids. Only the CDR3 region is kept as DNA, spanning 45 bases read in frame from base 1. Per the germline V gene (reference sequence), DFQATT is the CDR1 and SNEGSKA is the CDR2.